A selection of T cell receptor beta chains follows, all from one sample in a study of T cell responses to AZD1222 COVID-19 vaccine. The table came from immunoSEQ multiplex PCR; TCRdb's copy has only in-frame clones and leaves some out. The repertoire consists of fewer than 150,000 clones, with approximately 90% occurring once and the leading ten covering approximately 7.9%. The material was peripheral blood, obtained 28 days after the second AZD1222 dose. Receptor source: an adult who received the AZD1222 COVID-19 vaccine. CDR3s leave out the opening cysteine and the closing phenylalanine or tryptophan.

cdr3_aa,v_call
ASSLGSAPSEQY,TRBV28
ASSTNQPFSGNTIY,TRBV19
ASIPGVGKAF,TRBV12-3/TRBV12-4
ASSQERLNTEAF,TRBV4-1
ASSIVAGTGYGYT,TRBV19
SVEGSGYETQY,TRBV29-1
ASSLVGLVDEQF,TRBV5-1
ASSLVGGNTGELF,TRBV5-5
ASSFSAGQQETQY,TRBV5-1
ASSFHRAGSPLH,TRBV5-4
ASSIPSGTSGRPNEQF,TRBV19
ASSTNTHSGGYT,TRBV25-1
ASSFLTGAGELF,TRBV27
ASSIDLSSYNEQF,TRBV19
ATSRGERGTDTQY,TRBV24-1
ASSLVPTGTGLSEQY,TRBV5-1
ASIVGLAGHTEAF,TRBV5-6
ASSPGGLAGVRAGELF,TRBV4-1
ASSIGLPGGTQY,TRBV6-5
ASSFAGTGGWNSPLH,TRBV5-1
ASSPETSGDQPQH,TRBV7-2
ASSKYRWTEAF,TRBV21-1
ASSRTGGAYEQY,TRBV6-6
ASSPTGGSSYEQY,TRBV27
ASSYTRQPTNEKLF,TRBV6-5
GIRSGWLDGYT,TRBV28
ASSQDGRGGSYEQY,TRBV4-1